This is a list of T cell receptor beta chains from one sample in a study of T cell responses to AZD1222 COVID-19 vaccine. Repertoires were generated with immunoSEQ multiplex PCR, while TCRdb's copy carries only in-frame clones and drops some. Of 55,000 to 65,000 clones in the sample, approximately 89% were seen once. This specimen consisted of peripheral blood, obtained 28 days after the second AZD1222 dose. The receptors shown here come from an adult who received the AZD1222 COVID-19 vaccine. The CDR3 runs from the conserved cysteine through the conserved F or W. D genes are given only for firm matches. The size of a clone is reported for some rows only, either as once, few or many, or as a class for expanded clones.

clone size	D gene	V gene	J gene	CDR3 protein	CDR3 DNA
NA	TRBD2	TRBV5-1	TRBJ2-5	CASSLSGGSKTQYF	TGCGCCAGCAGCTTGTCAGGCGGGAGTAAGACCCAGTACTTC
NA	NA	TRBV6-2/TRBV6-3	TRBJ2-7	CASSNGGDRYEQYF	TGTGCCAGCAGTAACGGAGGGGACCGCTACGAGCAGTACTTC
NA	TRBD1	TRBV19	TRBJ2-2	CASSGQGKAGELFF	TGTGCCAGTAGTGGACAGGGGAAGGCCGGGGAGCTGTTTTTT
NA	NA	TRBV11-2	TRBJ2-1	CASSLSGTTNEQFF	TGTGCCAGCAGCCTATCCGGGACAACGAATGAGCAGTTCTTC
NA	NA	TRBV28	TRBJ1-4	CASGSSSGGEEKLFF	TGTGCCAGCGGCTCCAGCTCGGGGGGGGAAGAAAAACTGTTTTTT
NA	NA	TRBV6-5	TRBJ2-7	CASSYSIGDLNF	TGTGCCAGCAGTTACTCGATAGGGGATCTGAACTTC
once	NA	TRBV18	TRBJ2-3	CASSPRTDTQYF	TGTGCCAGCTCACCACGCACAGATACGCAGTATTTT
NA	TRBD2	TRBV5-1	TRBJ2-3	CASSNGLAGEGGTQYF	TGCGCCAGCAGCAACGGACTAGCGGGAGAGGGGGGTACGCAGTATTTT
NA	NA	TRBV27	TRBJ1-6	CASSRDRANSPLHF	TGTGCCAGCAGTCGGGATCGGGCGAATTCACCCCTCCACTTT
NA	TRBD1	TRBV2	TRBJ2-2	CASSVGTGTTGELFF	TGTGCCAGCAGTGTAGGGACAGGGACCACCGGGGAGCTGTTTTTT
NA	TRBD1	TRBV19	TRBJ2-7	CASSQGGQGVYEQYF	TGTGCCAGTAGTCAAGGAGGACAGGGGGTTTACGAGCAGTACTTC
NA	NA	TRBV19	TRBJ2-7	CASSIDGASSVYEQYF	TGTGCCAGTAGTATAGATGGGGCTAGCAGCGTCTACGAGCAGTACTTC
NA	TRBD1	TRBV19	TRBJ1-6	CASTAGTANSPLHF	TGTGCCAGTACCGCCGGGACAGCTAATTCACCCCTCCACTTT
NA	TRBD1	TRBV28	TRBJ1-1	CASSPTGGPTFAFF	TGTGCCAGCAGCCCGACAGGGGGCCCAACATTTGCTTTCTTT
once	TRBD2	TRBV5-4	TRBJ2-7	CASSFSTGLAVDEQYF	TGTGCCAGCAGCTTCTCCACGGGACTAGCGGTGGACGAGCAGTACTTC
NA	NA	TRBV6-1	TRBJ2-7	CASSEVGARAF	TGTGCCAGCAGTGAAGTTGGGGCGAGGGCGTTC
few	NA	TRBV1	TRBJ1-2	CTSSQEKTGTGVGYTF	TGCACCAGCAGCCAAGAAAAAACCGGGACAGGGGTTGGCTACACCTTC
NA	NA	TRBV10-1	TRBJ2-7	CASSESGGINEQYF	TGCGCCAGCAGTGAGTCGGGGGGTATCAACGAGCAGTACTTC
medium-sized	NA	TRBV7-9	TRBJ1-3	CASSATGNTIYF	TGTGCCAGCAGCGCCACTGGAAACACCATATATTTT
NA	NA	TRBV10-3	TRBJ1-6	CAISSQQGGGSPLHF	TGTGCCATCAGTTCTCAACAGGGAGGAGGTTCACCCCTCCACTTT
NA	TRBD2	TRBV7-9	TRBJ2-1	CASSFSGRASGGQFF	TGTGCCAGCAGCTTTAGCGGGAGGGCCTCAGGTGGCCAGTTCTTC
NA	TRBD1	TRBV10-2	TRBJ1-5	CASKETGNQPQHF	TGCGCCAGCAAGGAGACAGGGAATCAGCCCCAGCATTTT
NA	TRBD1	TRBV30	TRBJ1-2	CAWSGTGGRVGYTF	TGTGCCTGGAGTGGTACAGGGGGCCGCGTTGGCTACACCTTC
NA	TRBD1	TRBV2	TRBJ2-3	CASKEDRASADTQYF	TGTGCCAGCAAGGAGGACAGGGCTAGTGCAGATACGCAGTATTTT
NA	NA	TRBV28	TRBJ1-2	CASSLSPFPYGYTF	TGTGCCAGCAGTTTATCCCCTTTTCCCTATGGCTACACCTTC
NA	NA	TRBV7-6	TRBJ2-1	CASSTANEQFF	TGTGCCAGCAGCACAGCTAATGAGCAGTTCTTC
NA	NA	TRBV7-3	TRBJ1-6	CASSLGSGGSSPLHF	TGTGCCAGCAGCTTAGGGTCCGGCGGTTCCTCACCCCTCCACTTT
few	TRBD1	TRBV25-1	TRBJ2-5	CASSENAGQEEETQYF	TGTGCCAGCAGTGAAAACGCGGGACAGGAGGAGGAGACCCAGTACTTC
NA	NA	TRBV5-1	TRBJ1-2	CASSPGTGERYGYTF	TGCGCCAGCAGCCCAGGGACGGGGGAAAGGTATGGCTACACCTTC